A selection of T cell receptor beta chains follows, all from one sample in a study of cytomegalovirus exposure and HLA in healthy donors. Measured with immunoSEQ multiplex PCR; TCRdb has only the in-frame clones, and not every one. The sample shows about 82,000 clones, just under 95% of them seen only once. Source material: PBMCs. These receptors all stem from a man aged 18-30 years in good health and CMV-seronegative. The conserved cysteine and the conserved F or W are not part of the CDR3 here. Fields, in order: CDR3 length, V gene, J gene, CDR3 protein.

cdr3_length: 13
v_call: TRBV30
j_call: TRBJ2-3
cdr3_aa: AWSATGLLTDTQY

cdr3_length: 14
v_call: TRBV11-3
j_call: TRBJ1-3
cdr3_aa: ASSLSQGMGGNTIY

cdr3_length: 14
v_call: TRBV5-4
j_call: TRBJ2-3
cdr3_aa: ASSWRTGREEDTQY

cdr3_length: 13
v_call: TRBV7-2
j_call: TRBJ1-2
cdr3_aa: ASSLVLALKYGYT

cdr3_length: 14
v_call: TRBV5-1
j_call: TRBJ1-3
cdr3_aa: ASSLTGSIGGNTIY

cdr3_length: 13
v_call: TRBV13
j_call: TRBJ1-2
cdr3_aa: ASSPTSGVLYGYT

cdr3_length: 11
v_call: TRBV6-4
j_call: TRBJ2-3
cdr3_aa: ASSRRETDTQY

cdr3_length: 12
v_call: TRBV19
j_call: TRBJ1-2
cdr3_aa: ASRVGQGALGYT

cdr3_length: 15
v_call: TRBV23-1
j_call: TRBJ1-1
cdr3_aa: ASSQCSSVYWQPEAF

cdr3_length: 13
v_call: TRBV27
j_call: TRBJ2-1
cdr3_aa: ASSFQSQGGHEQF

cdr3_length: 12
v_call: TRBV5-1
j_call: TRBJ2-1
cdr3_aa: ASSLKQGNNEQF

cdr3_length: 11
v_call: TRBV5-4
j_call: TRBJ1-1
cdr3_aa: ASSLYPNTEAF

cdr3_length: 12
v_call: TRBV6-5
j_call: TRBJ2-7
cdr3_aa: ASSYLGVLGEQY

cdr3_length: 15
v_call: TRBV18
j_call: TRBJ2-2
cdr3_aa: ASSPRGKVANTGELF

cdr3_length: 13
v_call: TRBV6-4
j_call: TRBJ2-1
cdr3_aa: ASSAGAGGPGEQF

cdr3_length: 12
v_call: TRBV6-5
j_call: TRBJ1-1
cdr3_aa: ASSLDSPATEAF

cdr3_length: 14
v_call: TRBV9
j_call: TRBJ2-1
cdr3_aa: ASSVGSSGGYNEQF

cdr3_length: 15
v_call: TRBV11-2
j_call: TRBJ2-1
cdr3_aa: ASSLEGAGGPYNEQF

cdr3_length: 13
v_call: TRBV5-4
j_call: TRBJ2-3
cdr3_aa: ASSLDRGGSDTQY

cdr3_length: 13
v_call: TRBV4-1
j_call: TRBJ1-4
cdr3_aa: ASSQDGSGREKLF

cdr3_length: 14
v_call: TRBV7-9
j_call: TRBJ1-4
cdr3_aa: ASSLLVDRGREKLF

cdr3_length: 12
v_call: TRBV5-1
j_call: TRBJ2-3
cdr3_aa: ASSSKGSTDTQY

cdr3_length: 11
v_call: TRBV5-8
j_call: TRBJ2-5
cdr3_aa: ASSADRQETQY

cdr3_length: 10
v_call: TRBV29-1
j_call: TRBJ2-1
cdr3_aa: SANRGRNEQF

cdr3_length: 10
v_call: TRBV30
j_call: TRBJ2-4
cdr3_aa: AWSAWETIQY

cdr3_length: 10
v_call: TRBV7-8
j_call: TRBJ1-5
cdr3_aa: ASSEGDQPQH

cdr3_length: 13
v_call: TRBV27
j_call: TRBJ1-3
cdr3_aa: ASSPKGAVGNTIY

cdr3_length: 10
v_call: TRBV5-1
j_call: TRBJ1-6
cdr3_aa: ASSLPGSPLH

cdr3_length: 11
v_call: TRBV11-3
j_call: TRBJ1-1
cdr3_aa: ASSLTGGTEAF

cdr3_length: 11
v_call: TRBV6-5
j_call: TRBJ1-1
cdr3_aa: ASSQDRGTEAF

cdr3_length: 12
v_call: TRBV11-3
j_call: TRBJ2-7
cdr3_aa: ASSYWDRGNEQY

cdr3_length: 13
v_call: TRBV5-4
j_call: TRBJ2-1
cdr3_aa: ASSLVVSAYNEQF

cdr3_length: 13
v_call: TRBV30
j_call: TRBJ1-4
cdr3_aa: ASNQKDRKNEKLF

cdr3_length: 12
v_call: TRBV30
j_call: TRBJ2-3
cdr3_aa: AWSKAGATDTQY

cdr3_length: 13
v_call: TRBV19
j_call: TRBJ2-3
cdr3_aa: ASSTGTGGGNTQY

cdr3_length: 15
v_call: TRBV19
j_call: TRBJ1-4
cdr3_aa: ASSILGSFATNEKLF

cdr3_length: 14
v_call: TRBV7-9
j_call: TRBJ1-4
cdr3_aa: ASSLVGRAGAEKLF

cdr3_length: 13
v_call: TRBV5-1
j_call: TRBJ2-7
cdr3_aa: ASSSTSGGTYEQY

cdr3_length: 11
v_call: TRBV5-6
j_call: TRBJ1-1
cdr3_aa: ASSLYRGTEAF

cdr3_length: 12
v_call: TRBV6-6
j_call: TRBJ2-1
cdr3_aa: ASRGQGSGNEQF

cdr3_length: 10
v_call: TRBV5-4
j_call: TRBJ2-5
cdr3_aa: ASRYAEETQY

cdr3_length: 11
v_call: TRBV7-9
j_call: TRBJ2-7
cdr3_aa: ASTGGYVDEQY

cdr3_length: 12
v_call: TRBV10-3
j_call: TRBJ2-1
cdr3_aa: AIAGTGRVAEQF

cdr3_length: 13
v_call: TRBV5-1
j_call: TRBJ1-1
cdr3_aa: ASSPLTDMSTEAF

cdr3_length: 14
v_call: TRBV11-2
j_call: TRBJ2-3
cdr3_aa: ASSLGSGGPAGTQY

cdr3_length: 12
v_call: TRBV5-4
j_call: TRBJ1-1
cdr3_aa: ASSLGQANTEAF

cdr3_length: 13
v_call: TRBV28
j_call: TRBJ2-7
cdr3_aa: ASRSSGASSYEQY

cdr3_length: 13
v_call: TRBV13
j_call: TRBJ1-2
cdr3_aa: ASTLGGPIEDGYT

cdr3_length: 12
v_call: TRBV19
j_call: TRBJ2-7
cdr3_aa: ASGAVGQLYEQY

cdr3_length: 12
v_call: TRBV4-2
j_call: TRBJ1-1
cdr3_aa: ASSRRDTNTEAF

cdr3_length: 13
v_call: TRBV5-1
j_call: TRBJ2-7
cdr3_aa: ASSLGDRSSYEQY

cdr3_length: 14
v_call: TRBV18
j_call: TRBJ2-5
cdr3_aa: ASSDVRTVRWETQY

cdr3_length: 13
v_call: TRBV7-9
j_call: TRBJ2-5
cdr3_aa: ASSLVGGGGETQY

cdr3_length: 8
v_call: TRBV11-3
j_call: TRBJ1-1
cdr3_aa: AVTAAEAF